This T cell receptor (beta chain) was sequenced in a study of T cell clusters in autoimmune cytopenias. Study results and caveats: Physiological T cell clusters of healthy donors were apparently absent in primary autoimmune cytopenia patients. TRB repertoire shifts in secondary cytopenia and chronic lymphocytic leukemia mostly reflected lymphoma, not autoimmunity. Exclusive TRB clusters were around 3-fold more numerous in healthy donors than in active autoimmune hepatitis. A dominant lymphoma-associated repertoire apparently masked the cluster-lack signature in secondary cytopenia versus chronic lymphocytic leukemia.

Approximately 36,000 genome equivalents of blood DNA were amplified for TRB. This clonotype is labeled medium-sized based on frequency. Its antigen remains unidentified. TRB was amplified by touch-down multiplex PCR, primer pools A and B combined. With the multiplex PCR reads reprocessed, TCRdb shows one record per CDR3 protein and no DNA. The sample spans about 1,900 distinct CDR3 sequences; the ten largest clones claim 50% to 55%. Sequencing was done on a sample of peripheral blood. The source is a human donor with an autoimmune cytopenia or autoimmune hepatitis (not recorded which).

The CDR3 protein is CASSPGEGEEKLFF. The chain joins TRBV5-4 to TRBJ1-4; with no DNA, the TCRdb D assignment of TRBD1 cannot be verified. Germline V CDR1 and CDR2: SGHNT, YYREEE (reference sequence). This CDR3 spans 14 amino acids.